Following are 23 T cell receptor beta chains from one sample sequenced in a study of vaccination and CD4 T cells after COVID-19. Once obtained from cultured CD4+ T cells, the DNA was sequenced using the Oncomine TCR Beta short-read assay. Genomic DNA was extracted from cultured CD4+ T cells. TCRdb reprocessed the PCR reads via MiXCR and lists one record per CDR3 protein. Counted here are around 10,000 distinct CDR3 sequences, about 29% occurring once; the ten biggest clones make up over 15%. Their specific antigens are unknown. Sample treatment: 10-day PBMC culture with coronavirus spike peptide pools or control peptides (ViraFEST assay). An unexposed donor provided the CD4+ T cells, which were collected before the COVID-19 pandemic (2011-2018). The source material was CD4+ T cells from blood, cultured in vitro. The receptors come from a human donor in good health.

The chain employs TRBV14 and TRBJ1-2, with D possibly TRBD1 on 6 matching bases. Per the germline V gene, CDR1 is SGHDN and CDR2 is FVKESK. The CDR3 totals 13 residues. V dropped 2 bases and J dropped 6 bases, with 10 bases sitting between them. The CDR3 DNA follows: TGTGCCAGCAGCCAACTGGGGGCCAATGGCTACACCTTC. Residues: CASSQLGANGYTF.

This chain joins TRBV5-1 and TRBJ1-1, with D tentatively TRBD1 (6 bases). CDR3 length: 15 amino acids. The V end was cut by 4 bases, the J end by 2 bases, with 15 bases between. Germline V gene data show CDR1 as SGHRS and CDR2 as YFSETQ. In DNA, the CDR3 is TGCGCCAGCAGCGGACCCGGGACAAGCAACACTGAAGCTTTCTTT. Its protein product is CASSGPGTSNTEAFF. Together with reference TRBV5-1 and TRBJ1-1, the CDR3 gives the full variable domain: KAGVTQTPRYLIKTRGQQVTLSCSPISGHRSVSWYQQTPGQGLQFLFEYFSETQRNKGNFPGRFSGRQFSNSRSEMNVSTLELGDSALYLCASSGPGTSNTEAFFGQGTRLTVV.

The chain has TRBV20-1 and TRBJ2-7; D possibly corresponds to TRBD1 (5 bases). Between the trimmed V and J ends, which lost 6 bases and 2 bases, there was a span of 11 bases. This CDR3 comprises 12 residues. Germline V gene sequence: CDR1 DFQATT, CDR2 SNEGSKA (reference sequence). As DNA, the CDR3 is TGCAGTGCCAGGGATGGAACCTACGAGCAGTACTTC. Its protein is CSARDGTYEQYF.

This clonotype was picked up a small number of times. The chain combines TRBV11-2 with TRBJ1-6; 8 positions agree with TRBD1. The CDR3 consists of 15 residues. Per germline, CDR1 SGHAT and CDR2 FQNNGV. Germline trimming cut 3 bases from V and 7 bases from J; bases unmatched to any gene: 5. CDR3 DNA sequence: TGTGCCAGCAGCTTTCGGACAGGGAACAATTCACCCCTCCACTTT. This sequence encodes CASSFRTGNNSPLHF.

This clonotype was seen a handful of times. The J gene is TRBJ1-2, the V gene TRBV6-2 or TRBV6-3, with a tentative D call TRBD1 (6 bases). Germline CDR1 is MNHEY and CDR2 is SVGEGT. The CDR3 totals 15 residues. Between the trimmed V and J ends, which lost 6 bases and 6 bases, there was a span of 20 bases. The CDR3 DNA follows: TGTGCCAGCAGGCCCCGGGGGCTCACGGGAGATGGCTACACCTTC. It codes for CASRPRGLTGDGYTF.

The CDR3 DNA reads as TGTGCCAGTAGTACCATGGGTCGGGCTACGTACTTC. Translated, it gives CASSTMGRATYF. The chain recombines TRBV19 with TRBJ2-7; D remains unclear. Germline V gene lookup returns CDR1 LNHDA and CDR2 SQIVND (reference sequence). Trimming pared 4 bases from V and 12 bases from J, leaving 16 bases between. This CDR3 has 12 amino acids. Using reference TRBV19 and TRBJ2-7 for the parts outside the CDR3, the full variable domain is DGGITQSPKYLFRKEGQNVTLSCEQNLNHDAMYWYRQDPGQGLRLIYYSQIVNDFQKGDIAEGYSVSREKKESFPLTVTSAQKNPTAFYLCASSTMGRATYFGPGTRLTVT.

V gene TRBV19 combines with J gene TRBJ2-7; the D gene is possibly TRBD2 (6 bases). This CDR3 has 13 amino acids. The germline CDR1 and CDR2 sequences are LNHDA and SQIVND (reference sequence). Trimming removed 8 bases at V and 4 bases at J, with 15 bases between. The CDR3 DNA reads TGTGCCAGTTCCCTAACGGGAGAGTACGAGCAGTACTTC. This sequence encodes CASSLTGEYEQYF. Using reference TRBV19 and TRBJ2-7 for the parts outside the CDR3, the full variable domain is DGGITQSPKYLFRKEGQNVTLSCEQNLNHDAMYWYRQDPGQGLRLIYYSQIVNDFQKGDIAEGYSVSREKKESFPLTVTSAQKNPTAFYLCASSLTGEYEQYFGPGTRLTVT.

This clonotype was counted a few times. The J gene is TRBJ2-5, the V gene TRBV29-1, with 7 nucleotides matching TRBD1. The trim removed 7 bases at V and 2 bases at J, leaving 4 bases unmatched. Germline assignment: CDR1 SQVTM and CDR2 ANQGSEA. The CDR3 loop spans 12 amino acids. CDR3 bases: TGCAGCGCTTGGACAGGTCAAGAGACCCAGTACTTC. It yields the protein CSAWTGQETQYF.

The genes are TRBV27 and TRBJ2-2; D gene ambiguous. This CDR3 has 13 residues. The germline V gene has CDR1 MNHEY and CDR2 SMNVEV (reference sequence). V was cut by 4 bases and J by 7 bases, with 10 bases left in between. The CDR3 DNA is TGTGCCAGCAGTTCCTACACGGGCGGGGAGCTGTTTTTT. Amino acids: CASSSYTGGELFF.

The J gene is TRBJ2-6, the V gene TRBV7-3, with a weak D call TRBD2 (5 bases). Trimming removed 5 bases from V and 4 bases from J, with 15 bases in between. The germline V gene encodes CDR1 SGHTA and CDR2 FQGTGA. This CDR3 has 16 residues. The CDR3 sequence is CASSPGIGVGANVLTF. The CDR3 DNA reads TGTGCCAGCAGCCCTGGGATCGGGGTAGGGGCCAACGTCCTGACTTTC.

The chain uses TRBV28 and TRBJ1-2, with D unresolved. The CDR3 is made up of 10 amino acids. In germline, CDR1 is MDHEN, CDR2 SYDVKM. Trimming left V 10 bases short and J 8 bases short, with 11 bases between. The DNA for the CDR3 is TGTGCCACTCAGAACACGGGCTACACCTTC. This gives the protein CATQNTGYTF.

This clonotype was recorded a few times. The rearrangement links TRBV28 to TRBJ1-2; 9 bases align to TRBD1. The CDR3 has 15 residues. Germline V gene sequence: CDR1 MDHEN, CDR2 SYDVKM. With V trimmed by 6 bases and J by 1 base, 6 bases remained unmatched. This CDR3 reads CASSDYRGLNYGYTF. In DNA form, the CDR3 reads TGTGCCAGCAGCGACTACAGGGGGCTTAACTATGGCTACACCTTC.

This clonotype was counted a few times. The chain has TRBV7-9 and TRBJ2-3, with TRBD2 matching over 9 bases. CDR1 is SEHNR, CDR2 FQNEAQ, per germline (reference sequence). The CDR3 runs to 15 residues. V was pared by 10 bases and J by 1 base, with 9 bases of the junction left unmatched. CDR3 in amino acids: CAKAASGTRTDTQYF. CDR3 in DNA: TGTGCCAAGGCGGCTAGCGGGACCCGCACAGATACGCAGTATTTT.

This chain joins TRBV20-1 and TRBJ2-3, with D tentatively TRBD1 (6 bases). CDR1 and CDR2 from the germline V gene are DFQATT and SNEGSKA (reference sequence). The CDR3 has 14 residues. V was trimmed by 5 bases and J by 1 base, leaving 13 bases between them. The CDR3 protein is CSAPGTYRTDTQYF. The CDR3 DNA follows: TGCAGTGCTCCAGGGACATATCGCACAGATACGCAGTATTTT.

CDR3 sequence: CASSGSSYEQYF. CDR3 coding DNA: TGCGCCAGCTCCGGAAGCTCCTACGAGCAGTACTTC. This chain connects TRBV5-1 to TRBJ2-7; D not certain. Germline V gives CDR1 SGHRS, CDR2 YFSETQ. V was pared by 7 bases and J by 0 bases, with 8 bases between. This CDR3 comprises 12 residues.

This clonotype has a handful of counts. The V gene is TRBV29-1, the J gene TRBJ1-1; a weak D match, TRBD1 (5 bases). V shed 7 bases and J shed 1 base, with 7 bases lying between them. Germline CDR1 is SQVTM and CDR2 is ANQGSEA. This CDR3 is 11 amino acids long. The CDR3 is CSGGTNTEAFF. Here the CDR3 DNA reads TGCAGCGGGGGCACGAACACTGAAGCTTTCTTT.

V is TRBV7-2 and J is TRBJ2-2; TRBD2 agrees at 8 bases. Germline assignment: CDR1 SGHTA and CDR2 FQGNSA. The CDR3 covers 16 residues. J gave up 6 bases and V 1 base, and 7 bases lay outside the gene matches. The CDR3 sequence is CASSLGAGDLSGELFF. The CDR3 DNA reads as TGTGCCAGCAGCTTAGGAGCGGGGGACCTCTCCGGGGAGCTGTTTTTT.

The DNA of the CDR3 is TGCAGTGCTAGAGATCAAGCGGGAGGAAACTACGAGCAGTACTTC. Translated, it gives CSARDQAGGNYEQYF. This chain connects TRBV20-1 to TRBJ2-7, with 9 bases fitting TRBD2. The CDR3 is 15 residues long. The germline V gene encodes CDR1 DFQATT and CDR2 SNEGSKA (reference sequence). The ends lost 0 bases at V and 3 bases at J; junction bases unmatched: 6.

This clonotype was recorded a few times. The chain uses TRBV2 and TRBJ2-7, with unresolved D. The CDR3 sequence is 14 residues long. Trimming shortened V by 1 base and J by 4 bases, and 11 bases separated the two germline ends. Germline assignment: CDR1 SNHLY and CDR2 FYNNEI. The chain's CDR3 is CASSEEVLQYEQYF. CDR3 nucleotides: TGTGCCAGCAGTGAAGAGGTCCTACAGTACGAGCAGTACTTC.

The rearrangement joins TRBV29-1 to TRBJ1-1; 7 bases agree with TRBD1. The V gene's germline CDR1 is SQVTM and CDR2 ANQGSEA. With 5 bases clipped from V and 0 bases from J, the junction kept 6 bases outside the gene matches. The CDR3 is 14 residues long. CDR3 protein: CSVFPTGMNTEAFF. The CDR3, as DNA: TGCAGCGTTTTCCCGACAGGGATGAACACTGAAGCTTTCTTT.

This chain connects TRBV29-1 to TRBJ2-7; 10 bases match TRBD2. V lost 6 bases to trimming and J lost 4 bases; unmatched junction nucleotides: 6. Germline assignment: CDR1 SQVTM and CDR2 ANQGSEA. The CDR3 has 13 amino acids. The CDR3 DNA is TGCAGCGTCAGAGCGGGAGGGCCTTACGAGCAGTACTTC. Residues: CSVRAGGPYEQYF.

In its sample, this clonotype is medium-sized. The rearrangement joins TRBV6-2 or TRBV6-3 to TRBJ1-6; 7 bases are a match to TRBD1. V lost 6 bases and J lost 0; bases outside the gene matches: 5. The length of the CDR3 is 16 residues. Germline V gene lookup returns CDR1 MNHEY and CDR2 SVGEGT. The CDR3 loop reads CASRSGGSSYNSPLHF. CDR3 nucleotides: TGTGCCAGCAGATCAGGGGGGAGCTCCTATAATTCACCCCTCCACTTT.

The gene calls are TRBV7-8 and TRBJ1-2; 7 bases map to TRBD1. The ends lost 5 bases at V and 0 bases at J; junction bases unmatched: 6. In germline, CDR1 is SGHVS, CDR2 FQNEAQ. CDR3 length: 15 residues. CDR3 DNA: TGTGCCAGCAGCCTGGCCGGACAGGCTAACTATGGCTACACCTTC. It codes for CASSLAGQANYGYTF.